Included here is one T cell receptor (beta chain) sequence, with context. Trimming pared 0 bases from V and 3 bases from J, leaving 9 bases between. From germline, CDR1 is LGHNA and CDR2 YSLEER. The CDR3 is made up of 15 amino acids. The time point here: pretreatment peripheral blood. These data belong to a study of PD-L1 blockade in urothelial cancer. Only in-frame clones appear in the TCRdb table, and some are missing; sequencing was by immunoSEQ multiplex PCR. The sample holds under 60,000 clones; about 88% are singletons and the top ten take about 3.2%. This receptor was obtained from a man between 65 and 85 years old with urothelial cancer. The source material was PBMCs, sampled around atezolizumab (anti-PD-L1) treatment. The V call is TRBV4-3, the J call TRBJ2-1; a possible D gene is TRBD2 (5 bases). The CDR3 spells CASSQDVGVYNEQFF. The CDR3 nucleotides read TGCGCCAGCAGCCAAGATGTCGGGGTCTACAATGAGCAGTTCTTC.